These T cell receptor beta chains were read from a single sample in a study of regulatory T cells in long-lasting Graves disease. TCRdb ran MiXCR on the multiplex PCR reads and lists one entry per CDR3 protein. The sample includes about 380,000 distinct CDR3 sequences, 15% of them seen just once. The sequencing here drew on peripheral blood mononuclear cells (PBMCs), taken at new diagnosis, from a patient treated with antithyroid drugs. These receptors came from a female donor with Graves disease. CDR3s include the opening cysteine and the closing phenylalanine or tryptophan.

V	J	CDR3
TRBV7-9	TRBJ2-3	CASSFSPLQFTDTQYF
TRBV6-1	TRBJ2-5	CASRKTSGQETQYF
TRBV5-1	TRBJ1-1	CASSLAGIVLNTEAFF
TRBV30	TRBJ2-1	CAWSVGGNNEQFF
TRBV7-2	TRBJ2-5	CASRVAAQETQYF
TRBV12-5	TRBJ2-2	CASNSALAGDGNTGELFF
TRBV6-4	TRBJ2-3	CASSAGGEDTQYF
TRBV20-1	TRBJ2-1	CSALDRNEQFF
TRBV29-1	TRBJ1-2	CSVEESLTGPSDFTEYGYTF
TRBV10-1	TRBJ2-2	CASSDRHGELFF
TRBV7-3	TRBJ2-2	CASSPGQGAGRELFF
TRBV6-4	TRBJ1-2	CASSDSTGGGYGYTF
TRBV2	TRBJ1-6	CASSEDSSALHF
TRBV20-1	TRBJ1-6	CSAPDRPNSPLHF
TRBV9	TRBJ1-2	CASSVARAGGYTF
TRBV18	TRBJ2-3	CASSPLARGTDTQYF
TRBV6-2/TRBV6-3	TRBJ2-3	CASSTRTSGSTDTQYF